The clone carrying this T cell receptor (beta chain) was picked up a small number of times. One end of the junction fails to match germline, which may point to a read error. RNA transcripts were the template for amplifying TCR beta CDR3 regions. The TCR CDR3 was amplified in a first-round RT-PCR using the HTBI primer set. TCRdb ran MiXCR on the multiplex PCR reads and lists one entry per CDR3 protein. In the table there are under 350,000 distinct CDR3 sequences, less than 15% of which are singletons. This sample was taken from a study of T cells in Graves' hyperthyroidism and ophthalmopathy. The CDR3 runs 14 residues. The germline CDR1 and CDR2 sequences are LNHDA and SQIVND (reference sequence). A patient was excluded if there was uncontrolled infection, other autoimmune disease, pregnancy or lactation. PBMCs were sourced from approximately 9.3 ml fresh peripheral blood.

The receptor was isolated from a woman under 40 with Graves' hyperthyroidism that later progressed to Graves' ophthalmopathy. The genes are TRBV19 and TRBJ2-7, with 7 bases fitting TRBD1. Sequencing was carried out using blood. The CDR3 DNA sequence: TGTGTCAGTAGTATTGTGACAGGGACGTCCGAGCAGTACTTC. Translating gives CVSSIVTGTSEQYF.